The next 2 T cell receptor beta chains were all read from a single sample in a study of blood T cell repertoires in COVID-19. The data were produced by immunoSEQ multiplex PCR, yet TCRdb's version contains in-frame clones alone and is incomplete. The top ten hold about 3.6% of the sample, which has roughly 230,000 clones, under 90% seen once. Specimen: peripheral blood. The receptors originated from a woman aged 80 or over with acute or convalescent COVID-19.

This chain connects TRBV5-6 to TRBJ2-1; possibly TRBD1 for D (5 bases). CDR1 is SGHDT, CDR2 YYEEEE, per germline. This CDR3 region has 13 residues. Trimming removed 4 bases at V and 5 bases at J, with 10 bases between. The CDR3 sequence: CASSRDRNNEQFF. In DNA form, the CDR3 reads TGTGCCAGCAGCCGAGACAGAAACAATGAGCAGTTCTTC.

The chain couples TRBV6-6 to TRBJ2-3; D is possibly TRBD1 (5 bases). The germline gives CDR1 MNHNY, CDR2 SVGAGI (reference sequence). Trimming cost V 0 bases and J 4 bases, with 8 bases left between them. The CDR3 sequence is 14 residues long. The CDR3 DNA follows: TGTGCCAGCAGTTACTCGTGGGGCCCAGATACGCAGTATTTT. Translation gives CASSYSWGPDTQYF.